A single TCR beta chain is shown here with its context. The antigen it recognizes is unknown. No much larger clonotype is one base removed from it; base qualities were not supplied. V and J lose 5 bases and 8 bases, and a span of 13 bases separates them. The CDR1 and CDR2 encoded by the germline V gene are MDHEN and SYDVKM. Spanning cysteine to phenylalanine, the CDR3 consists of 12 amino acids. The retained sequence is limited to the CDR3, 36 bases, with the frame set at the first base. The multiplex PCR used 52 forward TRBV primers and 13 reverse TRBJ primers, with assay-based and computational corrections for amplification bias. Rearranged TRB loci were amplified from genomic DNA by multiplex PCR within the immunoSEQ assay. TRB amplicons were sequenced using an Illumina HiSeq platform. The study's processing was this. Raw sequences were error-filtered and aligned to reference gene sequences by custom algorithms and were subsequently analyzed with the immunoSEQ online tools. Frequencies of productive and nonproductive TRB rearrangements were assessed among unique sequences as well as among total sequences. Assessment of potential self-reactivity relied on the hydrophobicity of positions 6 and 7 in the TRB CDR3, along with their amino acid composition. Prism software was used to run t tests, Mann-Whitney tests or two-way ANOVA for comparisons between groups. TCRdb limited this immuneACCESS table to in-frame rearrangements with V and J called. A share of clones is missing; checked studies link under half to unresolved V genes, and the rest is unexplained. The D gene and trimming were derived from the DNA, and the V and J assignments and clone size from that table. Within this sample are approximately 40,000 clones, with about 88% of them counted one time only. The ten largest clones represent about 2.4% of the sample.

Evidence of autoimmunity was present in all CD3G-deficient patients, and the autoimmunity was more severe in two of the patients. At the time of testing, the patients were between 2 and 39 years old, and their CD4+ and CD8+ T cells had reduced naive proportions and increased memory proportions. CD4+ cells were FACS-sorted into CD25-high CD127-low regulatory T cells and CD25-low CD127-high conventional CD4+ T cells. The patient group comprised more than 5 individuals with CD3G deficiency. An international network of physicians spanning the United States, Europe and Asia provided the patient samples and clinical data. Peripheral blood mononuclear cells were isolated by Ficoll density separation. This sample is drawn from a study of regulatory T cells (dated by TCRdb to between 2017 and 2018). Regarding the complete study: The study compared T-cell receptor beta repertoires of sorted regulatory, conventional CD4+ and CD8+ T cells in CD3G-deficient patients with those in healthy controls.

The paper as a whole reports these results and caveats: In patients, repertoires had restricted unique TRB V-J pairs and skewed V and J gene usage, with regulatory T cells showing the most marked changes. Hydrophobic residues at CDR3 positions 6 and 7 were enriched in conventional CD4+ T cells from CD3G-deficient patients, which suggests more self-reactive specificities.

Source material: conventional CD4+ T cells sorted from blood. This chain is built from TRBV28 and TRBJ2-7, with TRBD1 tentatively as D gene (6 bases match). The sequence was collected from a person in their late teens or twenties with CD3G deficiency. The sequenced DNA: TGTGCCAGCAGTCGAGGCAGGGGCAAGCAGTACTTC. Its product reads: CASSRGRGKQYF.